Shown below are 28 T cell receptor beta chains from a single sample sequenced in a study of blood T cell repertoires in COVID-19. Libraries were prepared by immunoSEQ multiplex PCR; TCRdb keeps only in-frame clonotypes and omits some of them. Of around 290,000 clones in the sample, roughly 90% were seen once. Source material: PBMCs or T cells enriched from blood (not recorded which). These receptors were collected from a woman aged 25 to 45 who had recovered from COVID-19.

The rearrangement uses TRBV24-1 and TRBJ2-5; perhaps TRBD1 as D (6 bases). The germline V and J ends were trimmed by 3 bases and 4 bases, with 17 bases remaining between them. The CDR3 is made up of 16 amino acids. Per germline, CDR1 KGHDR and CDR2 SFDVKD. The CDR3 DNA follows: TGTGCCACCAGTGATCCTTTCAGGGGTCCGCGAGAGACCCAGTACTTC. Its protein product is CATSDPFRGPRETQYF.

This chain joins TRBV7-9 and TRBJ2-7; D may be TRBD1 (5 bases). The CDR3 is 13 residues long. The V and J ends lost 4 bases and 4 bases respectively, with 11 bases between them. Germline CDR1 is SEHNR and CDR2 is FQNEAQ (reference sequence). The CDR3 loop reads CASSSRQQYEQYF. CDR3 sequence (DNA): TGTGCCAGCAGCTCCAGACAGCAGTACGAGCAGTACTTC.

The chain combines TRBV11-3 with TRBJ2-3; D possibly corresponds to TRBD1 (5 bases). The CDR3 length is 16 residues. CDR1 is SGHNT and CDR2 is YENEEA in the germline V gene. V was trimmed by 0 bases and J by 0 bases, leaving 10 bases between them. CDR3: CASSLEGVVSTDTQYF. Here the CDR3 DNA reads TGTGCCAGCAGCTTAGAAGGGGTCGTTAGCACAGATACGCAGTATTTT.

The chain has TRBV3-1 (or the pseudogene TRBV3-2) and TRBJ2-1; perhaps TRBD2 as D (6 bases). Germline V gene lookup returns CDR1 LGHDT and CDR2 YNNKEL (reference sequence). CDR3 length equals 17 residues. Trimming took off 0 bases at V and 7 bases at J, with 19 bases between the two ends. CDR3 nucleotide sequence: TGTGCCAGCAGCCAAGAGCGCGGCAGGGAGGTCCCAAATGAGCAGTTCTTC. Its protein is CASSQERGREVPNEQFF.

The J gene is TRBJ2-1, the V gene TRBV2; 11 bases are a match to TRBD2. The CDR3 runs to 18 residues. Trimming at V came to 6 bases and at J to 3 bases, leaving 13 bases not matched to a gene. The germline gives CDR1 SNHLY, CDR2 FYNNEI. This CDR3 reads CASRGDFSGRAYYNEQFF. The CDR3 DNA reads as TGTGCCAGCAGGGGGGACTTTAGCGGGAGGGCCTACTACAATGAGCAGTTCTTC. Together with reference TRBV2 and TRBJ2-1, the CDR3 gives the full variable domain: EPEVTQTPSHQVTQMGQEVILRCVPISNHLYFYWYRQILGQKVEFLVSFYNNEISEKSEIFDDQFSVERPDGSNFTLKIRSTKLEDSAMYFCASRGDFSGRAYYNEQFFGPGTRLTVL.

This chain connects TRBV25-1 to TRBJ2-7; the D gene is possibly TRBD1 (6 bases). CDR3 length equals 18 residues. Per the germline V gene, CDR1 is MGHDK and CDR2 is SYGVNS. V lost 3 bases and J 6 bases, leaving 27 bases between the germline ends. CDR3 bases: TGTGCCAGCAGTGATACGCTTTCATCGTTCCAGGGGCGGGTCGAGCAGTACTTC. Its translation: CASSDTLSSFQGRVEQYF.

The CDR3 loop is CASSSPGLTGELFF. In DNA form, the CDR3 reads TGTGCCAGCAGCTCTCCAGGGTTAACCGGGGAGCTGTTTTTT. The chain has TRBV7-9 and TRBJ2-2, with a possible D match to TRBD1 (5 bases). The CDR3 covers 14 residues. The germline CDR1 and CDR2 sequences are SEHNR and FQNEAQ (reference sequence). Trimming took off 4 bases at V and 5 bases at J, with 11 bases between the two ends.

The chain combines TRBV11-2 with TRBJ2-5, with D maybe TRBD1 (5 bases). The CDR3 consists of 12 residues. Germline V gene sequence: CDR1 SGHAT, CDR2 FQNNGV. The V end lost 5 bases, the J end lost 10 bases, and 14 bases lay between the germline ends. The CDR3 nucleotides read TGTGCCAGCAGCCCAGTGGTCAGGGTCCAGTACTTC. This encodes CASSPVVRVQYF.

The J gene is TRBJ1-6, the V gene TRBV27, with 9 bases aligning to TRBD1. The CDR3 extends over 15 amino acids. The trim removed 5 bases at V and 5 bases at J, leaving 4 bases unmatched. The V gene's germline CDR1 is MNHEY and CDR2 SMNVEV (reference sequence). The CDR3 spells CASSRDRANNSPLHF. The CDR3 DNA sequence: TGTGCCAGCAGTCGGGACAGGGCGAATAATTCACCCCTCCACTTT.

The CDR3 sequence is CASSPGTSGNVAETQYF. For the CDR3, the DNA is TGTGCCAGCAGCCCGGGGACTAGCGGGAATGTTGCGGAGACCCAGTACTTC. The gene calls are TRBV7-3 and TRBJ2-5; 13 bases agree with TRBD2. Germline CDR1 SGHTA, CDR2 FQGTGA. The J segment lost 5 bases and the V segment lost 5 bases, leaving 11 bases of the junction unmatched. The CDR3 consists of 17 residues.

The rearrangement uses TRBV9 and TRBJ2-5, with 12 bases lining up with TRBD1. In germline, CDR1 is SGDLS, CDR2 YYNGEE. J was trimmed by 5 bases and V by 3 bases; bases with no gene match: 8. The CDR3 is 16 amino acids. The CDR3 loop reads CASSAGGTGGRETQYF. The CDR3 DNA reads as TGTGCCAGCAGCGCGGGCGGGACAGGGGGCCGGGAGACCCAGTACTTC.

The chain is built from TRBV7-8 and TRBJ2-7; no reliable D call. The germline V gene has CDR1 SGHVS and CDR2 FQNEAQ. Deletions cut 0 bases from V and 4 bases from J, with 7 bases between. The CDR3 contains 13 residues. CDR3 region: CASSLAQWYEQYF. CDR3 bases: TGTGCCAGCAGCTTAGCACAATGGTACGAGCAGTACTTC.

The chain is built from TRBV28 and TRBJ2-5, with no clear D. V was shortened by 3 bases and J by 4 bases, with 3 bases between the two germline ends. Looked up from germline, CDR1 is MDHEN and CDR2 is SYDVKM. CDR3 length equals 11 residues. This chain's CDR3 is CASSFGETQYF. The CDR3 coding sequence is TGTGCCAGCAGTTTCGGAGAGACCCAGTACTTC. Full variable domain (outside the CDR3, taken from reference TRBV28 and TRBJ2-5): DVKVTQSSRYLVKRTGEKVFLECVQDMDHENMFWYRQDPGLGLRLIYFSYDVKMKEKGDIPEGYSVSREKKERFSLILESASTNQTSMYLCASSFGETQYFGPGTRLLVL.

This chain uses TRBV4-1 with TRBJ2-1; 7 bases align to TRBD2. This CDR3 has 15 amino acids. CDR1 MGHRA and CDR2 YSYEKL come from the germline V gene. V was pared by 4 bases and J by 7 bases, with 10 bases of the junction left unmatched. The CDR3 bases are TGCGCCAGCAGCCCCCGCGGGAGTAAGTTTAATGAGCAGTTCTTC. Translated, it gives CASSPRGSKFNEQFF.

The V and J genes are TRBV5-4 and TRBJ1-6; 7 bases map to TRBD1. With V trimmed by 3 bases and J by 7 bases, 4 bases remained unmatched. This CDR3 has 14 amino acids. Germline values: CDR1 SGHNT, CDR2 YYREEE (reference sequence). CDR3 in DNA: TGTGCCAGCAGCTCGCAGGGGGGAAATTCACCCCTCCACTTT. Translation: CASSSQGGNSPLHF.

The chain combines TRBV27 with TRBJ1-2; 8 positions agree with TRBD1. Unmatched junction bases numbered 7, after V lost 2 bases and J lost 8 bases. Germline lookup yields CDR1 MNHEY and CDR2 SMNVEV (reference sequence). CDR3 length equals 14 residues. The CDR3 reads CASSLPDRGGGYTF. CDR3 nucleotides: TGTGCCAGCAGTTTACCCGACAGGGGCGGGGGCTACACCTTC.

This chain uses TRBV9 with TRBJ1-6; 7 bases line up with TRBD1. The V and J ends lost 5 bases and 10 bases, in that order; junction bases with no gene match: 12. Germline loops: CDR1 SGDLS, CDR2 YYNGEE. The CDR3 covers 15 residues. Here the CDR3 DNA reads TGTGCCAGCAGAGATACCGGGACAGAGGGATCACCCCTCCACTTT. Its translation is CASRDTGTEGSPLHF.

For the CDR3, the DNA is TGTGCCAGCAGCCAGGGACTAGCGGGAGGTTTAGAGACCCAGTACTTC. Its translation: CASSQGLAGGLETQYF. V and J are TRBV3-1 (or the pseudogene TRBV3-2) and TRBJ2-5, with 15 bases lining up with TRBD2. The CDR3 contains 16 residues. The V gene end was trimmed by 3 bases and the J gene end by 4 bases; junction bases not matched to a gene: 3. Germline V gene data show CDR1 as LGHDT and CDR2 as YNNKEL (reference sequence).

The chain links TRBV27 to TRBJ2-7; 15 bases fit TRBD2. Germline trimming cut 10 bases from V and 2 bases from J; bases unmatched to any gene: 12. Germline-derived CDR1 and CDR2 are MNHEY and SMNVEV (reference sequence). This CDR3 is built from 17 residues. The CDR3 loop is CATIDGTSGRQTYEQYF. The CDR3 DNA is TGTGCCACTATCGACGGGACTAGCGGGAGGCAAACCTACGAGCAGTACTTC.

The chain carries TRBV5-6 and TRBJ1-2; 8 bases are a match to TRBD1. CDR3 length: 13 amino acids. Germline lookup yields CDR1 SGHDT and CDR2 YYEEEE. V was clipped by 4 bases and J by 9 bases; unmatched bases: 8. In DNA form, the CDR3 reads TGTGCCAGCAGCGCTGGACAGGGTCGAAGCTACACCTTC. This translates into CASSAGQGRSYTF.

The V call is TRBV9, the J call TRBJ2-7; tentative D call: TRBD1 (5 bases). Germline V gene lookup returns CDR1 SGDLS and CDR2 YYNGEE. This CDR3 is 14 amino acids long. V lost 3 bases to trimming and J lost 9 bases, with 19 bases between them. DNA for the CDR3: TGTGCCAGCAGCGCGGCTGGGGCGGAGTCAGGGCAGTACTTC. Amino acids: CASSAAGAESGQYF.

The V call is TRBV12-3 or TRBV12-4, the J call TRBJ1-5; 9 nucleotides match TRBD1. The V gene end was trimmed by 6 bases and the J gene end by 9 bases; junction bases not matched to a gene: 6. CDR3 length equals 13 residues. The CDR3 region is CASRRQGVGPQHF. CDR3 in DNA: TGTGCCAGCAGAAGACAGGGGGTAGGGCCCCAGCATTTT.

This clone was detected only a few times. The genes are TRBV7-8 and TRBJ1-2, with 8 bases that match TRBD1. The CDR3 consists of 22 residues. With V trimmed by 5 bases and J by 5 bases, 31 bases remained unmatched. CDR1 is SGHVS and CDR2 is FQNEAQ in the germline V gene. The CDR3 DNA sequence: TGTGCCAGCAGCCGAGGGACAGGTAGCGGTGCTTTGGGCCGCCGAAATAGATATGGCTACACCTTC. Encoded protein: CASSRGTGSGALGRRNRYGYTF. The full variable domain, rest sourced from reference TRBV7-8 and TRBJ1-2, is GAGVSQSPRYKVAKRGQDVALRCDPISGHVSLFWYQQALGQGPEFLTYFQNEAQLDKSGLPSDRFFAERPEGSVSTLKIQRTQQEDSAVYLCASSRGTGSGALGRRNRYGYTFGSGTRLTVV.

The rearrangement uses TRBV6-5 and TRBJ2-2; 10 bases line up with TRBD2. The V and J ends lost 5 bases and 2 bases, in that order; junction bases with no gene match: 2. The CDR3 length is 15 residues. Germline loops: CDR1 MNHEY, CDR2 SVGAGI. The CDR3 loop is CASSQREGNTGELFF. Written as DNA, the CDR3 is TGTGCCAGCAGTCAGCGGGAGGGTAACACCGGGGAGCTGTTTTTT.

V and J are TRBV4-2 and TRBJ2-1; 11 nucleotides match TRBD2. CDR3 length: 16 residues. Germline V lookup: CDR1 LGHNA, CDR2 YNFKEQ. Trimming took 0 bases from V and 6 from J; bases not matched to a gene: 4. CDR3 protein: CASSQDQTSGANEQFF. The CDR3 DNA reads as TGTGCCAGCAGCCAAGATCAGACTAGCGGGGCCAATGAGCAGTTCTTC.

The V call is TRBV28, the J call TRBJ1-1; TRBD1 matches at 8 bases. V lost 2 bases to trimming and J lost 6 bases; unmatched junction nucleotides: 8. The CDR3 totals 15 residues. The germline V gene has CDR1 MDHEN and CDR2 SYDVKM. The CDR3 loop is CASSLLPGGQAEAFF. CDR3 DNA sequence: TGTGCCAGCAGTTTACTCCCAGGGGGACAGGCTGAAGCTTTCTTT.

This clone was picked up a small number of times. The rearrangement joins TRBV7-3 to TRBJ1-6, with TRBD1 matching over 8 bases. V gave up 1 base and J gave up 10 bases; unmatched junction bases: 3. The V gene's germline CDR1 is SGHTA and CDR2 FQGTGA. CDR3 length: 14 amino acids. The CDR3 DNA reads TGTGCCAGCAGCTTAAGCGGACAGGGCTCACCCCTCCACTTT. Its protein product is CASSLSGQGSPLHF. The whole variable domain, filled in from reference TRBV7-3 and TRBJ1-6, reads GAGVSQTPSNKVTEKGKYVELRCDPISGHTALYWYRQSLGQGPEFLIYFQGTGAADDSGLPNDRFFAVRPEGSVSTLKIQRTERGDSAVYLCASSLSGQGSPLHFGNGTRLTVT.

The V call is TRBV4-1, the J call TRBJ2-6; D perhaps matches TRBD1 (6 bases). The V gene's germline CDR1 is MGHRA and CDR2 YSYEKL. V lost 3 bases, J lost 2 bases, and 8 bases lay in between. The CDR3 has 15 amino acids. As DNA, the CDR3 is TGCGCCAGCAGCCATACAGGGCCTGGGGCCAACGTCCTGACTTTC. This codes for CASSHTGPGANVLTF.